The next 24 T cell receptor beta chains were all read from a single sample in a study of blood T cell repertoires in COVID-19. Clones were read by immunoSEQ multiplex PCR, and TCRdb kept only the in-frame ones, dropping some. The sample carries 150,000 to 200,000 clones, 80% to 85% recorded once. Sequences were obtained from peripheral blood. The receptors derive from a woman aged 30 to 39 with acute or convalescent COVID-19.

The chain recombines TRBV5-6 with TRBJ2-1; D is ambiguous. CDR3 length: 13 residues. The V end lost 4 bases, the J end lost 5 bases, and 10 bases lay between the germline ends. Looked up from germline, CDR1 is SGHDT and CDR2 is YYEEEE. This CDR3 reads CASSISPHNEQFF. The CDR3 nucleotides are TGTGCCAGCAGCATCTCTCCCCACAATGAGCAGTTCTTC. Based on the CDR3 plus reference TRBV5-6 and TRBJ2-1, the full variable domain is DAGVTQSPTHLIKTRGQQVTLRCSPKSGHDTVSWYQQALGQGPQFIFQYYEEEERQRGNFPDRFSGHQFPNYSSELNVNALLLGDSALYLCASSISPHNEQFFGPGTRLTVL.

The CDR3 sequence is CASSIQGTNTEAFF. The CDR3 DNA reads as TGTGCCAGCAGCATACAGGGGACGAACACTGAAGCTTTCTTT. The chain carries TRBV9 and TRBJ1-1; 7 bases fit TRBD1. V trimming: 4 bases; J trimming: 1 base; junction bases outside the gene matches: 4. The CDR3 consists of 14 residues. Germline V CDR1 and CDR2: SGDLS, YYNGEE.

This sequence joins TRBV3-1 (or the pseudogene TRBV3-2) and TRBJ2-1; unclear D gene. Germline CDR1 LGHDT, CDR2 YNNKEL (reference sequence). The CDR3 is made up of 14 amino acids. V was clipped by 3 bases and J by 0 bases, with 6 bases between them. In nucleotides, the CDR3 is TGTGCCAGCAGCCAGGTCAGCTCCTACAATGAGCAGTTCTTC. Translated: CASSQVSSYNEQFF.

The chain is built from TRBV19 and TRBJ1-5, with D uncertain. The V end lost 1 base, the J end lost 3 bases, and 13 bases lay between the germline ends. CDR1 is LNHDA, CDR2 SQIVND, per germline (reference sequence). CDR3 size: 16 residues. The CDR3 bases are TGTGCCAGTAGTATAGGTTTCTTCAGTTCCAATCAGCCCCAGCATTTT. Amino acid sequence: CASSIGFFSSNQPQHF.

This clone has only a few counts. The J gene is TRBJ2-7, the V gene TRBV4-3, with 11 positions matching TRBD2. Germline V gene lookup returns CDR1 LGHNA and CDR2 YSLEER. Losses at the gene ends were 0 bases for V and 9 bases for J; bases not matched to a gene: 7. This CDR3 is built from 15 residues. This CDR3 reads CASSQDRLAGSAQYF. Written as DNA, the CDR3 is TGCGCCAGCAGCCAAGATAGACTAGCGGGATCAGCGCAGTACTTC.

The chain links TRBV5-1 to TRBJ2-7; possible D gene TRBD2, 6 bases. V was trimmed by 0 bases and J by 6 bases, leaving 16 bases between them. The CDR3 has 15 residues. The germline V gene has CDR1 SGHRS and CDR2 YFSETQ. The DNA of the CDR3 is TGCGCCAGCAGCTTGGTTGGGGAGGTCGTCCGCGAGCAGTACTTC. Residues: CASSLVGEVVREQYF.

The V and J genes are TRBV5-1 and TRBJ1-2, with 11 bases lining up with TRBD1. The CDR3 is made up of 16 amino acids. The ends lost 4 bases at V and 2 bases at J; junction bases unmatched: 7. Germline CDR1 and CDR2: SGHRS and YFSETQ. As DNA, the CDR3 is TGCGCCAGCAGCGTCGGACAGGGGGCTTCGAACTATGGCTACACCTTC. The encoded protein is CASSVGQGASNYGYTF.

This clone turned up a few times. J is TRBJ1-1 and V is TRBV18; D unresolved. V lost 6 bases to trimming and J lost 5 bases, with 16 bases between them. The CDR3 spans 14 residues. CDR1 and CDR2 (germline): KGHSH, LQKENI. CDR3 sequence: CASSTPREVTEAFF. The CDR3, as DNA: TGTGCCAGCTCTACTCCCCGGGAGGTTACTGAAGCTTTCTTT.

The genes are TRBV5-4 and TRBJ2-2; possible D gene TRBD1, 5 bases. The V gene's germline CDR1 is SGHNT and CDR2 YYREEE (reference sequence). The CDR3 runs to 16 residues. V was clipped by 0 bases and J by 4 bases, with 13 bases between them. The CDR3 sequence is CASSLVPDTTTGELFF. In DNA form, the CDR3 reads TGTGCCAGCAGCTTGGTCCCGGACACAACCACCGGGGAGCTGTTTTTT.

The J gene is TRBJ1-1, the V gene TRBV6-5; D perhaps matches TRBD1 (5 bases). The CDR3 length is 12 residues. CDR1 is MNHEY, CDR2 SVGAGI, per germline. Trimming left V 6 bases short and J 10 bases short, with 15 bases between. The CDR3 DNA reads as TGTGCCAGCAGAGGGACGGCGCGGGGAGCTTTCTTT. Residues: CASRGTARGAFF.

This chain uses TRBV7-8 with TRBJ1-2, with 7 bases that match TRBD1. In germline, CDR1 is SGHVS, CDR2 FQNEAQ. V lost 5 bases to trimming and J lost 1 base; unmatched junction nucleotides: 7. The CDR3 is made up of 15 amino acids. The chain's CDR3 is CASSLRDSHNYGYTF. CDR3 DNA sequence: TGTGCCAGCAGCCTAAGGGACAGCCATAACTATGGCTACACCTTC.

This chain joins TRBV2 and TRBJ2-2, with D unclear. Trimming cost V 5 bases and J 6 bases, with 16 bases left between them. The CDR3 runs to 15 residues. The V gene's germline CDR1 is SNHLY and CDR2 FYNNEI. CDR3 sequence (DNA): TGTGCCAGCAGTATAGCACCTTCGAAGGCCGGGGAGCTGTTTTTT. Amino acid sequence: CASSIAPSKAGELFF.

This clone was seen just once. The V and J genes are TRBV28 and TRBJ2-2; 10 nucleotides align to TRBD2. The ends lost 8 bases at V and 7 bases at J; junction bases unmatched: 13. The CDR3 has 16 amino acids. Germline CDR1 is MDHEN and CDR2 is SYDVKM. The CDR3 loop is CASYDYLAGAVGELFF. The CDR3 nucleotides are TGTGCCAGCTACGACTATCTAGCGGGAGCGGTCGGGGAGCTGTTTTTT.

The chain employs TRBV19 and TRBJ1-2; D may be TRBD1 (6 bases). The CDR3 loop spans 13 amino acids. Germline V gene lookup returns CDR1 LNHDA and CDR2 SQIVND (reference sequence). Trimming cost V 5 bases and J 8 bases, with 15 bases left between them. The DNA of the CDR3 is TGTGCCAGTAGTTACAGGGTTGCAAAGGGCTACACCTTC. Translating it yields CASSYRVAKGYTF.

The sample holds a few counts of this clone. CDR3 sequence (DNA): TGTGCCACCAAAAGGGCGGGGGAGACCCAGTACTTC. As protein: CATKRAGETQYF. The chain is built from TRBV25-1 and TRBJ2-5; tentatively, D is TRBD2 (6 bases). Between the trimmed V and J ends, which lost 10 bases and 5 bases, there was a span of 14 bases. This CDR3 has 12 residues. Germline V gene sequence: CDR1 MGHDK, CDR2 SYGVNS.

The rearrangement uses TRBV13 and TRBJ1-2; the D gene is possibly TRBD1 (5 bases). This CDR3 has 13 amino acids. V was pared by 3 bases and J by 3 bases, with 8 bases between. Germline-derived CDR1 and CDR2 are PRHDT and FYEKMQ (reference sequence). The CDR3 nucleotides are TGTGCCAGCAGCTTGGGCAGGGACTATGGCTACACCTTC. This sequence encodes CASSLGRDYGYTF.

V gene TRBV7-2 combines with J gene TRBJ1-3; TRBD1 might be the D (5 bases). In germline, CDR1 is SGHTA, CDR2 FQGNSA. V lost 5 bases and J 0 bases, leaving 11 bases between the germline ends. The CDR3 consists of 15 residues. The CDR3 here is CASSLEGSSGNTIYF. The CDR3 DNA reads as TGTGCCAGCAGCCTAGAGGGGTCCTCTGGAAACACCATATATTTT.

V gene TRBV9 combines with J gene TRBJ1-2, with unresolved D. Germline CDR1 SGDLS, CDR2 YYNGEE. CDR3 size: 13 residues. Trimming removed 3 bases at V and 4 bases at J, with 10 bases between. CDR3: CASSASGPYGYTF. Written as DNA, the CDR3 is TGTGCCAGCAGCGCTAGCGGTCCCTATGGCTACACCTTC.

The V call is TRBV7-9, the J call TRBJ1-4; D may be TRBD1 (6 bases). The CDR3 runs 12 residues. V was shortened by 5 bases and J by 8 bases, with 9 bases between the two germline ends. CDR1 is SEHNR and CDR2 is FQNEAQ in the germline V gene (reference sequence). The CDR3 here is CASSHTGEKLFF. The DNA of the CDR3 is TGTGCCAGCAGCCACACAGGGGAAAAACTGTTTTTT.

The chain is built from TRBV6-2 or TRBV6-3 and TRBJ1-3; no clear D gene. Germline V gives CDR1 MNHEY, CDR2 SVGEGT. V lost 6 bases and J lost 1, with 10 bases in between. The CDR3 consists of 14 residues. This CDR3 is CASSPGGSGNTIYF. The CDR3 bases are TGTGCCAGCAGCCCGGGAGGATCTGGAAACACCATATATTTT.

This sequence joins TRBV7-2 and TRBJ2-5; TRBD2 matches at 14 bases. The ends lost 1 base at V and 1 base at J; junction bases unmatched: 2. This CDR3 is built from 17 residues. Germline loops: CDR1 SGHTA, CDR2 FQGNSA. The CDR3 region is CASSLGTSGGIQETQYF. In DNA, the CDR3 is TGTGCCAGCAGCTTAGGGACTAGCGGGGGGATCCAAGAGACCCAGTACTTC.

This rearrangement joins TRBV10-3 to TRBJ1-5; D gene uncertain. Germline CDR1 ENHRY, CDR2 SYGVKD. CDR3 length equals 14 residues. V was clipped by 9 bases and J by 4 bases, with 16 bases between them. The CDR3 loop is CAIRDGDFNQPQHF. The DNA of the CDR3 is TGTGCCATTAGAGACGGGGATTTTAATCAGCCCCAGCATTTT.

V and J are TRBV11-1 and TRBJ2-3; D is unresolved. This CDR3 is 16 amino acids long. Trimming left V 5 bases short and J 2 bases short, with 17 bases between. Germline CDR1 SGHAT, CDR2 FQDESV (reference sequence). CDR3 sequence reads: CASSAETAGNTDTQYF. CDR3 nucleotide sequence: TGTGCCAGCAGCGCAGAGACGGCAGGTAACACAGATACGCAGTATTTT.

Comment on this clone: Other DNA variants within this sample encode the same CDR3. The J gene is TRBJ2-1, the V gene TRBV12-3 or TRBV12-4; D is undetermined. Deletions cut 5 bases from V and 7 bases from J, with 3 bases between. The CDR3 contains 10 residues. Here the CDR3 reads CASSLNEQFF. As DNA, the CDR3 is TGTGCCAGCAGTCTTAATGAGCAGTTCTTC.